This is a list of T cell receptor beta chains from one sample in a study of T-cell memory formation after mild COVID-19. From the 5' RACE reads, TCRdb called clonotypes with MiXCR, one entry per CDR3 protein. Here the sample spans some 290,000 distinct CDR3 sequences, roughly 16% being singletons. The sample was PBMCs or a T cell subset sorted from them (not recorded which). Receptors originate from a man younger than 35 who had mild COVID-19 (a few samples of this study predate the infection). Cell type and time point are not known. The conserved cysteine and the conserved F or W are not part of the CDR3 here. The D gene is left open where the match is weak.

j_gene: TRBJ1-6; v_gene: TRBV20-1; d_gene: TRBD1; CDR3aa: SARGGTGLSPLH
j_gene: TRBJ2-6; v_gene: TRBV9; d_gene: -; CDR3aa: ASSVGDSGANVLT
j_gene: TRBJ1-6; v_gene: TRBV6-5; d_gene: -; CDR3aa: ASSYSVQGVSPLH
j_gene: TRBJ2-7; v_gene: TRBV3-1; d_gene: -; CDR3aa: ASSQGAQGAYEQY
j_gene: TRBJ1-2; v_gene: TRBV6-2/TRBV6-3; d_gene: -; CDR3aa: ASSPGAVYGYT
j_gene: TRBJ2-2; v_gene: TRBV24-1; d_gene: -; CDR3aa: ATRPGQTNTGELF
j_gene: TRBJ1-5; v_gene: TRBV6-5; d_gene: -; CDR3aa: ASRAIGGLNQPQH
j_gene: TRBJ2-2; v_gene: TRBV5-4; d_gene: -; CDR3aa: ASSLASRELF
j_gene: TRBJ2-3; v_gene: TRBV6-5; d_gene: TRBD1; CDR3aa: ASSYSTRTGGQDTQY
j_gene: TRBJ1-5; v_gene: TRBV19; d_gene: -; CDR3aa: ASKPSNQPQH
j_gene: TRBJ1-1; v_gene: TRBV28; d_gene: -; CDR3aa: ASSSSGIEAF
j_gene: TRBJ2-1; v_gene: TRBV19; d_gene: -; CDR3aa: ASSIFQVGSYNEQF
j_gene: TRBJ1-2; v_gene: TRBV7-2; d_gene: -; CDR3aa: ASSLEYGYT
j_gene: TRBJ1-1; v_gene: TRBV7-3; d_gene: -; CDR3aa: ASSLTVSSEAF
j_gene: TRBJ1-6; v_gene: TRBV6-6; d_gene: -; CDR3aa: ASSHRLGYNSPLH
j_gene: TRBJ1-4; v_gene: TRBV6-5; d_gene: -; CDR3aa: ASSYLPTGEKLF
j_gene: TRBJ2-1; v_gene: TRBV28; d_gene: -; CDR3aa: ASTSPGDWDNEQF
j_gene: TRBJ2-1; v_gene: TRBV12-3/TRBV12-4; d_gene: TRBD1; CDR3aa: ASSKGTDNEQF
j_gene: TRBJ1-2; v_gene: TRBV5-1; d_gene: -; CDR3aa: ASSLDPGSRVYT
j_gene: TRBJ1-2; v_gene: TRBV5-4; d_gene: TRBD1; CDR3aa: ASTVGDRFDYGYT
j_gene: TRBJ2-7; v_gene: TRBV12-3/TRBV12-4; d_gene: TRBD1; CDR3aa: ASSPGTGGSSYEQY
j_gene: TRBJ1-6; v_gene: TRBV6-5; d_gene: TRBD1; CDR3aa: ASRDGTGHNSPLH
j_gene: TRBJ2-5; v_gene: TRBV4-3; d_gene: -; CDR3aa: ASSQGGRQETQY
j_gene: TRBJ1-2; v_gene: TRBV7-9; d_gene: -; CDR3aa: ASSLVENYGYT
j_gene: TRBJ2-2; v_gene: TRBV7-3; d_gene: TRBD1; CDR3aa: ASTLDRETGELF
j_gene: TRBJ1-2; v_gene: TRBV20-1; d_gene: -; CDR3aa: SARAYSMRGYT
j_gene: TRBJ1-1; v_gene: TRBV12-3/TRBV12-4; d_gene: -; CDR3aa: ASSRETNTEAF
j_gene: TRBJ2-7; v_gene: TRBV29-1; d_gene: TRBD1; CDR3aa: SAGPGTGTEQY
j_gene: TRBJ1-2; v_gene: TRBV5-1; d_gene: -; CDR3aa: ASSLDSTYGYT
j_gene: TRBJ2-1; v_gene: TRBV27; d_gene: TRBD2; CDR3aa: ASFTLAGGYNEQF
j_gene: TRBJ2-7; v_gene: TRBV5-1; d_gene: TRBD1; CDR3aa: ASSWTNRGLGEQY
j_gene: TRBJ1-1; v_gene: TRBV9; d_gene: -; CDR3aa: ASSPKPTGLDAANTEAF
j_gene: TRBJ1-3; v_gene: TRBV5-6; d_gene: -; CDR3aa: ASSFFGLRGNTIY
j_gene: TRBJ1-3; v_gene: TRBV3-1; d_gene: -; CDR3aa: ASRTGTSSGNTIY
j_gene: TRBJ2-2; v_gene: TRBV7-2; d_gene: -; CDR3aa: ASSFLSTGELF
j_gene: TRBJ2-1; v_gene: TRBV4-3; d_gene: -; CDR3aa: ASSQDFGYWRGDEQF
j_gene: TRBJ1-2; v_gene: TRBV6-5; d_gene: -; CDR3aa: ASSYSTGNYGYT
j_gene: TRBJ2-1; v_gene: TRBV7-2; d_gene: -; CDR3aa: ASSSTGAGQF
j_gene: TRBJ1-6; v_gene: TRBV12-3/TRBV12-4; d_gene: -; CDR3aa: ASKTASYNSPLH